This T cell receptor beta chain is from a study of neurological immune-mediated disorders. This clonotype has at least ten counts. Its matching antigen is unknown. Overall study results and limits: Whereas HTLV-1-associated myelopathy showed the most TCR clonal expansion, multiple sclerosis showed the least, with levels below those of healthy controls. The expanded clones of different subjects shared no CDR3 amino acid sequences (suggesting private repertoires in all groups).

By 5'RACE with 10-nucleotide random UMIs, the cDNA was made. TCRdb independently ran MiXCR on the 5' RACE reads; one entry per CDR3 protein. The table has some 53,000 distinct CDR3 sequences, roughly 17% seen once; the top ten hold more than 3.5%. The study used blood bank volunteers in Maryland, USA, as healthy controls. CDR1 MGHDK and CDR2 SYGVNS come from the germline V gene. The trim removed 1 base at V and 0 bases at J, leaving 5 bases unmatched. The CDR3 extends over 17 amino acids. The sequencing input was PBMCs. This chain links TRBV25-1 with TRBJ2-4; 8 bases are shared with TRBD2. The receptor was derived from a man aged 60-69 years in good health. For the CDR3, the DNA is TGTGCCAGCAGTGAATCTGGGCGGGGGGAAGCCAAAAACATTCAGTACTTC. Translating it yields CASSESGRGEAKNIQYF.